Following are 13 T cell receptor beta chains from one sample sequenced in a study of blood T cell repertoires in COVID-19. This table comes from immunoSEQ multiplex PCR, and its TCRdb copy is limited to in-frame clones, with some not included. The profile covers roughly 74,000 clones, with 88% appearing a single time and more than 1.5% taken by the ten largest. Sequenced input: peripheral blood. The receptors shown here come from a woman of 80 years or more with active or convalescent COVID-19.

This chain links TRBV12-3 or TRBV12-4 with TRBJ1-5; no reliable D call. V was clipped by 1 base and J by 6 bases, with 7 bases between them. The length of the CDR3 is 13 residues. CDR3 protein: CASSLGGGQPQHF. In DNA form, the CDR3 reads TGTGCCAGCAGTTTAGGAGGTGGTCAGCCCCAGCATTTT.

The rearrangement links TRBV7-3 to TRBJ2-1; unclear D gene. Looked up from germline, CDR1 is SGHTA and CDR2 is FQGTGA. Trimming took off 5 bases at V and 3 bases at J, with 14 bases between the two ends. CDR3 length: 15 amino acids. Here the CDR3 reads CASSPIASRYNEQFF. The CDR3 DNA reads TGTGCCAGCAGCCCCATAGCCAGCCGCTACAATGAGCAGTTCTTC.

V and J are TRBV6-5 and TRBJ2-1; D ambiguous. Deletions cut 7 bases from V and 6 bases from J, with 13 bases between. The CDR3 runs to 13 residues. Germline values: CDR1 MNHEY, CDR2 SVGAGI. CDR3 nucleotides: TGTGCCAGCAAATCGACAAGCCCCAATGAGCAGTTCTTC. This translates into CASKSTSPNEQFF.

The J gene is TRBJ2-2, the V gene TRBV24-1; D may be TRBD1 (6 bases). Per germline, CDR1 KGHDR and CDR2 SFDVKD. CDR3 size: 15 residues. V shed 6 bases and J shed 1 base, with 11 bases lying between them. In DNA, the CDR3 is TGTGCCACCAGTCCGCAGGGGTTGAACACCGGGGAGCTGTTTTTT. Its translation is CATSPQGLNTGELFF.

CDR3 coding DNA: TGTGCCAGCAGTTACTCAGCGGCAGGTACCGACTATGGCTACACCTTC. Amino acids: CASSYSAAGTDYGYTF. The rearrangement joins TRBV6-2 or TRBV6-3 to TRBJ1-2; D is unclear. The CDR3 has 16 residues. The V gene's germline CDR1 is MNHEY and CDR2 SVGEGT. V shed 0 bases and J shed 3 bases, with 14 bases lying between them.

The rearrangement joins TRBV6-2 or TRBV6-3 to TRBJ1-4, with D maybe TRBD1 (6 bases). Per the germline V gene, CDR1 is MNHEY and CDR2 is SVGEGT. V lost 2 bases, J lost 8 bases, and 12 bases lay in between. This CDR3 region has 14 residues. CDR3 sequence: CASSYDRTAEKLFF. The CDR3 region has the DNA TGTGCCAGCAGTTACGACCGGACAGCCGAAAAACTGTTTTTT.

This clone showed up just once. The chain combines TRBV5-1 with TRBJ2-5; D ambiguous. This CDR3 spans 15 amino acids. The ends were cut back, 4 bases at V and 2 bases at J, with 15 bases in the middle. The germline gives CDR1 SGHRS, CDR2 YFSETQ. CDR3 bases: TGCGCCAGCAGCCAACGGTCTTGGTCTCAAGAGACCCAGTACTTC. It encodes CASSQRSWSQETQYF.

The DNA of the CDR3 is TGTGCCAGCGGGAGGGTCAACAATGAGCAGTTCTTC. It encodes CASGRVNNEQFF. The chain is built from TRBV12-3 or TRBV12-4 and TRBJ2-1; 7 positions match TRBD2. The CDR3 consists of 12 residues. J lost 5 bases, V lost 8 bases, and 3 bases had no gene match.

V usage is TRBV5-1 and J usage is TRBJ2-5, with 7 positions matching TRBD2. The CDR3 loop spans 15 amino acids. Germline assignment: CDR1 SGHRS and CDR2 YFSETQ. The V gene end was trimmed by 4 bases and the J gene end by 2 bases; junction bases not matched to a gene: 8. CDR3 sequence (DNA): TGCGCCAGCAGCCCAGGCGGCGGGGGACAAGAGACCCAGTACTTC. Its protein is CASSPGGGGQETQYF.

The chain uses TRBV7-8 and TRBJ1-3; D perhaps matches TRBD1 (6 bases). The CDR3 has 14 amino acids. V shed 5 bases and J shed 3 bases, with 11 bases lying between them. Germline-derived CDR1 and CDR2 are SGHVS and FQNEAQ. The CDR3 region is CASSRTVLGNTIYF. The CDR3 DNA sequence: TGTGCCAGCAGCAGGACAGTGCTTGGAAACACCATATATTTT. Using reference TRBV7-8 and TRBJ1-3 for the parts outside the CDR3, the full variable domain is GAGVSQSPRYKVAKRGQDVALRCDPISGHVSLFWYQQALGQGPEFLTYFQNEAQLDKSGLPSDRFFAERPEGSVSTLKIQRTQQEDSAVYLCASSRTVLGNTIYFGEGSWLTVV.

V is TRBV7-9 and J is TRBJ2-7; weak D call: TRBD1 (6 bases). Trimming stripped 2 bases from V and 3 bases from J, with 11 bases between. The CDR3 runs to 14 residues. Per the germline V gene, CDR1 is SEHNR and CDR2 is FQNEAQ (reference sequence). Here the CDR3 reads CASSLPGHYYEQYF. In DNA form, the CDR3 reads TGTGCCAGCAGCTTACCGGGACACTACTACGAGCAGTACTTC.

V usage is TRBV5-1 and J usage is TRBJ2-5; D is perhaps TRBD2 (5 bases). CDR1 and CDR2 from the germline V gene are SGHRS and YFSETQ. The CDR3 covers 14 residues. Trimming shortened V by 0 bases and J by 3 bases, and 9 bases separated the two germline ends. CDR3: CASSLGGFEETQYF. CDR3 DNA: TGCGCCAGCAGCTTGGGAGGGTTCGAAGAGACCCAGTACTTC. Full variable domain (outside the CDR3, taken from reference TRBV5-1 and TRBJ2-5): KAGVTQTPRYLIKTRGQQVTLSCSPISGHRSVSWYQQTPGQGLQFLFEYFSETQRNKGNFPGRFSGRQFSNSRSEMNVSTLELGDSALYLCASSLGGFEETQYFGPGTRLLVL.

The chain couples TRBV5-4 to TRBJ2-3; no reliable D call. The V end lost 3 bases, the J end lost 0 bases, and 5 bases lay between the germline ends. The CDR3 loop spans 13 amino acids. Germline V lookup: CDR1 SGHNT, CDR2 YYREEE (reference sequence). CDR3 DNA sequence: TGTGCCAGCAGCTCCCCTAGCACAGATACGCAGTATTTT. It is translated as CASSSPSTDTQYF.